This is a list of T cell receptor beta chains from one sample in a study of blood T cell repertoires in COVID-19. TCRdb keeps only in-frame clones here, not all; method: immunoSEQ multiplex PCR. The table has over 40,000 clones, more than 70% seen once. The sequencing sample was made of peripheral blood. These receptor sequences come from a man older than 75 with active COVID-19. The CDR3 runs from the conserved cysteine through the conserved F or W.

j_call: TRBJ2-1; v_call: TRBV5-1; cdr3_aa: CASSFEAGRMYNEQFF
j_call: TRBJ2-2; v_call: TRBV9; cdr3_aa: CASSARTSWDTGELFF
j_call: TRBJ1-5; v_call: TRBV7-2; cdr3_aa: CASSTYRDSNQPQHF
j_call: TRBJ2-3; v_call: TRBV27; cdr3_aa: CASSLLRVDTDTQYF
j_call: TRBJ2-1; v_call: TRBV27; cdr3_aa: CASSSLSGRSDEQFF
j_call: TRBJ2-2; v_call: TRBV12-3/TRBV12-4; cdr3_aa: CASRPPGGGELFF
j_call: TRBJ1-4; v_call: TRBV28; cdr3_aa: CASATPTVGEKLFF
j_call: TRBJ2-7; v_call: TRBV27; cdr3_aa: CASMGSGRYEQYF
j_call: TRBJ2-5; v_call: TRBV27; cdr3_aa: CASRGGETQYF
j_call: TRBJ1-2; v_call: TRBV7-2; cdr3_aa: CASSPRTGDYGYTF
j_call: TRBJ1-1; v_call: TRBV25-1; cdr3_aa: CASSDRAGGTEAFF
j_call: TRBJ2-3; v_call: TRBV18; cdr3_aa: CASSPPLAGYTDTQYF
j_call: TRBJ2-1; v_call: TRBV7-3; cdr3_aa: CASSLDWDNPSSYNEQFF
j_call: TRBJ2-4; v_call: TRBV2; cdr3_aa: CASSEVTGGSSIQYF
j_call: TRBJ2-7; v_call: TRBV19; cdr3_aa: CASSIDGTRNEQYF
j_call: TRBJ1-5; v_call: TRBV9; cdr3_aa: CASSVSTEDQPQHF
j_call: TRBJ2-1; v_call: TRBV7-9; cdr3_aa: CASSLFRTTNNEQFF
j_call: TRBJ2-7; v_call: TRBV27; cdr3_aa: CASSSTGPYEQYF
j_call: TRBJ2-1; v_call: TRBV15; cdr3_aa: CATSRDTWEPDNNEQFF
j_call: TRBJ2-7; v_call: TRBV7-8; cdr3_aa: CASSFGGSSYEQYF
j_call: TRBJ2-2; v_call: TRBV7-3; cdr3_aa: CASSLETSGDTGELFF
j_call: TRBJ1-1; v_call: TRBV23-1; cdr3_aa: CASSQSNDRGQGNTEAFF
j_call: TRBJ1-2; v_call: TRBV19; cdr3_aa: CASQPQGNYGYTF
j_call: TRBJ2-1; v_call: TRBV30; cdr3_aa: CAWSVLGGRNNEQFF
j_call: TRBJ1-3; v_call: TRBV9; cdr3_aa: CASSARGGGNTIYF
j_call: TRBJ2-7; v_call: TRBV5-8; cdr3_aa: CASSFLATAYEQYF
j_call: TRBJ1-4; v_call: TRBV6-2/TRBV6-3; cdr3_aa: CASSYRKTPERRLNEKLFF
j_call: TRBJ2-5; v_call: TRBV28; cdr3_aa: CASSSRQGVKETQYF
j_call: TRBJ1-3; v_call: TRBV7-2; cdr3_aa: CASSLRVTGFGNTIYF
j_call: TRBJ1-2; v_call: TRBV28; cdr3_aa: CASSFQLSQTGAYGYTF
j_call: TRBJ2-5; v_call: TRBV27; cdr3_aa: CASSLLKMSGTSGSRVPETQYF
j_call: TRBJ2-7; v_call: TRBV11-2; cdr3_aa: CASSSIRDYEQYF
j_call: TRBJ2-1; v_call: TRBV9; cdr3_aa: CASSVGGSRWNEQFF
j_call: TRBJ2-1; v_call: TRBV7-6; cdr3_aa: CASSPDGLSGLFNEQFF
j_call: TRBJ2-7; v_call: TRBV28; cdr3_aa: CASRGDRNSFEQYF
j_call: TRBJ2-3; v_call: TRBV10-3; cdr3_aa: CAISDLITSGTSTDTQYF
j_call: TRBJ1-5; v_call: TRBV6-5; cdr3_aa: CASSYWRGANQPQHF
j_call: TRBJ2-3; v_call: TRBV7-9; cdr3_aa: CASSLRSGGSTDTQYF
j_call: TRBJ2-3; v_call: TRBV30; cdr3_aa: CAWRISGSLTDTQYF
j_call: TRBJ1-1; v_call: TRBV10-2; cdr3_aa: CASQNAVEAFF
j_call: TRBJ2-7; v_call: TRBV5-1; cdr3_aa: CASSVGTSGLLRHEQYF
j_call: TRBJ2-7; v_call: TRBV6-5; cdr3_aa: CASSVTRTYEQYF
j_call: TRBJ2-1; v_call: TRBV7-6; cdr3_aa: CASSLAAQGAMNEQFF
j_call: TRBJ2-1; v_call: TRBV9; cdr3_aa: CASSVVQGNEQFF
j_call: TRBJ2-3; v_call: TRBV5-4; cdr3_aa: CASSVPGGGVGDTQYF
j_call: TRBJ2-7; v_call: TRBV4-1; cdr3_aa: CASSQEQAPTYEQYF
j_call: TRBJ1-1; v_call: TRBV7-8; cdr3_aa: CASSLGQRSNTEAFF
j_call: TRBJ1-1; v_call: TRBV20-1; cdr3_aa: CSAPLNTEAFF
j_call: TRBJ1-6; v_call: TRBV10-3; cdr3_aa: CAIQGAMSSPLHF
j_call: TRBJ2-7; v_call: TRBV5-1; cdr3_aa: CASSVGTSGRTPYEQYF
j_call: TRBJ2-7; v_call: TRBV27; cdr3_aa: CASSASGTSGSYYEQYF
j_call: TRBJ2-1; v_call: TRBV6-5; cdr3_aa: CASTPRGPYNEQFF
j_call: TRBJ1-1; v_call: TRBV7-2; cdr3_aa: CASSSPGAGGAEAFF
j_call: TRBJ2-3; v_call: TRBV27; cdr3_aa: CASKIAGTEDTQYF
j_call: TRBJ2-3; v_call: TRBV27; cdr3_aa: CASSLASGGTDTQYF
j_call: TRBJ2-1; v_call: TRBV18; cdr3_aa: CASSPLGGNGNEQFF